The 26 T cell receptor beta chains below were found in one sample sequenced in a study of OX40 agonist ivuxolimab in advanced cancers. Sequenced by immunoSEQ multiplex PCR; TCRdb stores in-frame clones only, minus some. The repertoire has about 89,000 clones, approximately 91% of them found once; the top ten carry more than 0.6%. This specimen consisted of CD4+ or CD8+ T cells sorted from blood, obtained in a trial of the OX40 agonist ivuxolimab. The source is an adult with an advanced solid tumor such as melanoma, head and neck, liver or kidney cancer.

The gene calls are TRBV6-1 and TRBJ2-1; D not resolved. The CDR3 covers 11 residues. The germline CDR1 and CDR2 sequences are MNHNS and SASEGT. V dropped 4 bases and J dropped 10 bases, with 8 bases sitting between them. The CDR3 loop is CASSAWEEQFF. The CDR3 DNA follows: TGTGCCAGCAGTGCGTGGGAAGAGCAGTTCTTC.

CDR3 sequence: CASSPGTGYEKLFF. CDR3 nucleotide sequence: TGTGCCAGCAGCCCCGGGACAGGCTATGAAAAACTGTTTTTT. This chain joins TRBV7-2 and TRBJ1-4; 8 bases line up with TRBD1. This CDR3 has 14 amino acids. V shed 5 bases, J shed 6 bases, and the junction held 5 bases outside the gene matches. Germline CDR1 is SGHTA and CDR2 is FQGNSA.

This clone was observed a single time. V and J are TRBV19 and TRBJ1-4; 9 positions match TRBD1. Germline loops: CDR1 LNHDA, CDR2 SQIVND (reference sequence). This CDR3 region has 14 residues. The ends lost 7 bases at V and 6 bases at J; junction bases unmatched: 6. The CDR3: CASNSGTGYEKLFF. CDR3 DNA: TGTGCCAGTAACTCCGGGACAGGGTATGAAAAACTGTTTTTT.

The chain recombines TRBV2 with TRBJ1-2, with 7 bases lining up with TRBD1. Per germline, CDR1 SNHLY and CDR2 FYNNEI. The J segment lost 5 bases and the V segment lost 3 bases, leaving 6 bases of the junction unmatched. CDR3 size: 14 residues. CDR3 DNA: TGTGCCAGCAGTGATTGGGGACAGTTATATGGCTACACCTTC. It translates to CASSDWGQLYGYTF.

J is TRBJ1-1 and V is TRBV30, with D possibly being TRBD1 (6 bases). This CDR3 has 13 amino acids. Germline V CDR1 and CDR2: GTSNPN, SVGIG (reference sequence). Trimming shortened V by 2 bases and J by 1 base, and 8 bases separated the two germline ends. CDR3 protein: CAWSRGSNTEAFF. CDR3 in DNA: TGTGCCTGGAGTAGGGGGTCGAACACTGAAGCTTTCTTT.

The chain links TRBV4-3 to TRBJ2-1; 9 bases agree with TRBD1. J was trimmed by 1 base and V by 3 bases; bases with no gene match: 4. The germline gives CDR1 LGHNA, CDR2 YSLEER. This CDR3 spans 16 amino acids. CDR3 nucleotide sequence: TGCGCCAGCAGCCAGAGGGGACAGGGTTCCTACAATGAGCAGTTCTTC. It codes for CASSQRGQGSYNEQFF.

The chain carries TRBV5-1 and TRBJ1-2, with a weak D call TRBD1 (6 bases). The CDR3 has 17 residues. Trimming took off 5 bases at V and 8 bases at J, with 28 bases between the two ends. Germline CDR1 is SGHRS and CDR2 is YFSETQ. The CDR3 spells CASSYDNSGTTRTGYTF. The CDR3 nucleotides read TGCGCCAGCAGTTACGACAATTCTGGGACAACAAGAACAGGCTACACCTTC. Using reference TRBV5-1 and TRBJ1-2 for the parts outside the CDR3, the full variable domain is KAGVTQTPRYLIKTRGQQVTLSCSPISGHRSVSWYQQTPGQGLQFLFEYFSETQRNKGNFPGRFSGRQFSNSRSEMNVSTLELGDSALYLCASSYDNSGTTRTGYTFGSGTRLTVV.

The sample holds a few counts of this clone. This sequence joins TRBV19 and TRBJ1-5; tentative D call: TRBD1 (5 bases). The germline V gene has CDR1 LNHDA and CDR2 SQIVND (reference sequence). The V and J ends lost 4 bases and 7 bases respectively, with 8 bases between them. The length of the CDR3 is 12 residues. The CDR3 coding sequence is TGTGCCAGTAGTAAGGGGAACCAGCCCCAGCATTTT. It encodes CASSKGNQPQHF.

J is TRBJ2-7 and V is TRBV12-5, with 8 bases lining up with TRBD1. CDR1 is LGHNT and CDR2 is FRNRAP in the germline V gene. Losses at the gene ends were 1 base for V and 0 bases for J; bases not matched to a gene: 2. The CDR3 contains 15 residues. As DNA, the CDR3 is TGTGCTAGTGGTTTGGGACAGGGGAACTCCTACGAGCAGTACTTC. Protein sequence: CASGLGQGNSYEQYF.

The sample holds a few counts of this clone. This chain links TRBV6-1 with TRBJ1-5; weak D call: TRBD1 (6 bases). Trimming pared 5 bases from V and 2 bases from J, leaving 13 bases between. The CDR3 is 15 residues long. Looked up from germline, CDR1 is MNHNS and CDR2 is SASEGT. CDR3 DNA: TGTGCCAGCAGTCAAGGGGGGTTGGGCAATCAGCCCCAGCATTTT. Residues: CASSQGGLGNQPQHF.

The V gene is TRBV5-1, the J gene TRBJ2-2; 16 bases fit TRBD2. The CDR3 length is 16 residues. V lost 3 bases and J lost 6; bases outside the gene matches: 2. Germline V gives CDR1 SGHRS, CDR2 YFSETQ. In DNA form, the CDR3 reads TGCGCCAGCAGCTCCGGGACTAGCGGGAGGGCCGGGGAGCTGTTTTTT. This codes for CASSSGTSGRAGELFF. Complete variable domain (other parts from reference TRBV5-1 and TRBJ2-2): KAGVTQTPRYLIKTRGQQVTLSCSPISGHRSVSWYQQTPGQGLQFLFEYFSETQRNKGNFPGRFSGRQFSNSRSEMNVSTLELGDSALYLCASSSGTSGRAGELFFGEGSRLTVL.

The chain couples TRBV9 to TRBJ1-2; no firm D call. This CDR3 is built from 14 residues. V lost 4 bases to trimming and J lost 0 bases, with 10 bases between them. Germline CDR1 is SGDLS and CDR2 is YYNGEE. In nucleotides, the CDR3 is TGTGCCAGCAGCTCGACTTCATCTAACTATGGCTACACCTTC. It codes for CASSSTSSNYGYTF.

This sequence joins TRBV2 and TRBJ2-5; D unresolved. This CDR3 has 12 residues. V was shortened by 7 bases and J by 3 bases, with 9 bases between the two germline ends. Germline loops: CDR1 SNHLY, CDR2 FYNNEI. CDR3 in DNA: TGTGCCAGCACTAAATGGGAAGAGACCCAGTACTTC. Protein product: CASTKWEETQYF.

This chain connects TRBV7-2 to TRBJ2-1, with D perhaps TRBD1 (6 bases). The CDR3 has 16 amino acids. V lost 5 bases, J lost 2 bases, and 16 bases lay in between. The germline V gene has CDR1 SGHTA and CDR2 FQGNSA. CDR3 sequence reads: CASSLLTGPTYNEQFF. The CDR3 region has the DNA TGTGCCAGCAGCCTCCTGACAGGTCCGACCTACAATGAGCAGTTCTTC.

The chain is built from TRBV7-3 and TRBJ2-7; D gene unclear. The germline V and J ends were trimmed by 4 bases and 1 base, with 14 bases remaining between them. Looked up from germline, CDR1 is SGHTA and CDR2 is FQGTGA. This CDR3 spans 15 amino acids. The CDR3 is CASSSTGGRSYEQYF. In nucleotides, the CDR3 is TGTGCCAGCAGCTCCACCGGCGGCAGGTCCTACGAGCAGTACTTC.

This clone is a singleton in its sample. CDR3 region: CASSNGATNEKLFF. In DNA form, the CDR3 reads TGTGCCAGCAGCAATGGTGCAACTAATGAAAAACTGTTTTTT. This sequence joins TRBV27 and TRBJ1-4; D is unclear. Trimming cost V 6 bases and J 0 bases, with 8 bases left between them. The CDR3 runs to 14 residues. Germline V gene sequence: CDR1 MNHEY, CDR2 SMNVEV (reference sequence).

With respect to this clone: Mismatch with germline at one junction end may stem from a read error. The V and J genes are TRBV6-5 and TRBJ1-2; D gene unclear. Germline CDR1 and CDR2: MNHEY and SVGAGI. This CDR3 has 9 residues. Here the CDR3 reads CASSYVRIF. The CDR3 DNA sequence: TGTGCCAGCAGTTATGTCAGGATCTTC.

The rearrangement joins TRBV25-1 to TRBJ2-2; 7 bases line up with TRBD1. The V gene end was trimmed by 7 bases and the J gene end by 1 base; junction bases not matched to a gene: 3. Germline values: CDR1 MGHDK, CDR2 SYGVNS. CDR3 length: 14 amino acids. The CDR3 DNA reads as TGTGCCAGCAAGGGGACAGAGAACACCGGGGAGCTGTTTTTT. Amino acids: CASKGTENTGELFF.

CDR3 in DNA: TGTGCCAGCTCACCAGGGGAACAGGGCCGTAATCAGCCCCAGCATTTT. Amino acids: CASSPGEQGRNQPQHF. The gene calls are TRBV18 and TRBJ1-5, with D perhaps TRBD1 (6 bases). The CDR3 runs 16 residues. V shed 2 bases and J shed 4 bases, with 15 bases lying between them. Germline CDR1 and CDR2: KGHSH and LQKENI.

This clone has a handful of counts. V usage is TRBV7-9 and J usage is TRBJ2-1, with D possibly TRBD2 on 5 matching bases. The CDR3 totals 18 residues. Per germline, CDR1 SEHNR and CDR2 FQNEAQ (reference sequence). Trimming removed 4 bases at V and 0 bases at J, with 19 bases between. CDR3 sequence (DNA): TGTGCCAGCAGCTCCATACTTCAAACTAGTATCTCCTACAATGAGCAGTTCTTC. Its protein product is CASSSILQTSISYNEQFF.

The V call is TRBV19, the J call TRBJ1-6; 10 bases are a match to TRBD1. Trimming took 9 bases from V and 3 from J; bases not matched to a gene: 14. CDR3 length: 18 residues. Germline CDR1 reads LNHDA; CDR2 reads SQIVND (reference sequence). CDR3 in DNA: TGTGCCAGCCACCTCTCGGGGACAGGGGCTATCTATAATTCACCCCTCCACTTT. It codes for CASHLSGTGAIYNSPLHF.

The chain is built from TRBV4-3 and TRBJ2-1; TRBD1 agrees at 9 bases. The germline gives CDR1 LGHNA, CDR2 YSLEER. The CDR3 loop spans 16 amino acids. V lost 1 base to trimming and J lost 2 bases; unmatched junction nucleotides: 3. In DNA, the CDR3 is TGCGCCAGCAGCCAAGGGGGACAGGGACCCTACAATGAGCAGTTCTTC. It translates to CASSQGGQGPYNEQFF.

The chain recombines TRBV5-1 with TRBJ2-3; 15 nucleotides match TRBD2. The J segment lost 0 bases and the V segment lost 0 bases, leaving 2 bases of the junction unmatched. The CDR3 loop spans 18 amino acids. From germline, CDR1 is SGHRS and CDR2 YFSETQ. The CDR3 protein is CASSLGGLAGGSTDTQYF. The DNA of the CDR3 is TGCGCCAGCAGCTTGGGCGGACTAGCGGGAGGGAGCACAGATACGCAGTATTTT.

The rearrangement links TRBV5-4 to TRBJ2-5; TRBD1 agrees at 10 bases. The V and J ends lost 3 bases and 5 bases, in that order; junction bases with no gene match: 7. Germline V gene sequence: CDR1 SGHNT, CDR2 YYREEE (reference sequence). The CDR3 loop spans 15 amino acids. CDR3 sequence (DNA): TGTGCCAGCAGCTCCGGGACAGGGGATCGGGAGACCCAGTACTTC. Encoded protein: CASSSGTGDRETQYF.

The CDR3 sequence: CASSLGTGRDQPQHF. The CDR3 DNA is TGTGCCAGCAGCTTAGGTACGGGGCGGGATCAGCCCCAGCATTTT. The chain joins TRBV7-2 to TRBJ1-5; D is possibly TRBD1 (5 bases). V shed 1 base and J shed 5 bases, with 12 bases lying between them. The CDR3 runs to 15 residues. Germline-derived CDR1 and CDR2 are SGHTA and FQGNSA.

The rearrangement links TRBV4-3 to TRBJ2-1; D tentatively reads TRBD1 or TRBD2 (6 bases each). CDR1 and CDR2 from the germline V gene are LGHNA and YSLEER. The CDR3 has 14 residues. V was trimmed by 4 bases and J by 6 bases, leaving 13 bases between them. In nucleotides, the CDR3 is TGCGCCAGCAGCCTTAGCGGAGGGGGCAATGAGCAGTTCTTC. This sequence encodes CASSLSGGGNEQFF.